These 32 T cell receptor beta chains originate from one sample sequenced in a study of control samples from healthy donors and cancer patients. The assay was immunoSEQ multiplex PCR, and TCRdb's table has in-frame clones only and misses some. This sample yields 130,000 or so clones, of which 94% are seen a single time; over 10% belongs to the top ten. Sequencing was performed on blood. These receptors all come from a man in his forties in good health.

This chain uses TRBV24-1 with TRBJ2-3; the D gene could be TRBD1 or TRBD2 (5 bases each). The CDR3 extends over 15 amino acids. The V end was cut by 3 bases, the J end by 2 bases, with 11 bases between. In germline, CDR1 is KGHDR, CDR2 SFDVKD. The CDR3 region is CATSDREGYTDTQYF. DNA of the CDR3: TGTGCCACCAGTGATCGTGAGGGGTACACAGATACGCAGTATTTT.

The chain employs TRBV12-5 and TRBJ1-1; unclear D gene. Germline CDR1 LGHNT, CDR2 FRNRAP. V was pared by 7 bases and J by 5 bases, with 17 bases between. The length of the CDR3 is 14 residues. CDR3 DNA sequence: TGTGCTAGTGCCCCCTCCGGGCCCTCTACTGAAGCTTTCTTT. As protein: CASAPSGPSTEAFF.

The chain carries TRBV4-2 and TRBJ1-4; TRBD1 might be the D (6 bases). The V gene lost 0 bases and the J gene lost 8 bases, with 19 bases spanning the gap. The CDR3 is 17 residues long. Germline lookup yields CDR1 LGHNA and CDR2 YNFKEQ. CDR3 sequence reads: CASSQERVGRGEEKLFF. The CDR3, as DNA: TGTGCCAGCAGCCAAGAAAGGGTGGGCAGGGGTGAAGAAAAACTGTTTTTT.

This clone was counted between two and nine times. This same CDR3 is encoded by further DNA sequences in the sample. J is TRBJ2-3 and V is TRBV11-2, with 10 bases that match TRBD2. The CDR3 consists of 16 residues. CDR1 is SGHAT and CDR2 is FQNNGV in the germline V gene. The V gene end was trimmed by 3 bases and the J gene end by 0 bases; junction bases not matched to a gene: 3. In nucleotides, the CDR3 is TGTGCCAGCAGCTTGTTGACTAGCGGGAGCACAGATACGCAGTATTTT. Translation: CASSLLTSGSTDTQYF.

This clone has just one count. This chain connects TRBV5-4 to TRBJ1-1, with a tentative D call TRBD1 (5 bases). Germline CDR1 SGHNT, CDR2 YYREEE (reference sequence). The CDR3 consists of 14 residues. Trimming removed 0 bases at V and 1 base at J, with 7 bases between. The CDR3 DNA is TGTGCCAGCAGCTTGGGGGGGAAGAACACTGAAGCTTTCTTT. Its translation is CASSLGGKNTEAFF.

As to this clone: One end of the junction fails to match germline, which may point to a read error. V gene TRBV9 combines with J gene TRBJ2-3; 7 bases agree with TRBD2. The CDR3 is 13 residues long. Per germline, CDR1 SGDLS and CDR2 YYNGEE. CDR3 bases: TGTGCCAGCAGCGTAGTGGGGGACTACCGCCTCCATTTT. Its protein is CASSVVGDYRLHF.

The chain combines TRBV27 with TRBJ1-6; D uncertain. Per the germline V gene, CDR1 is MNHEY and CDR2 is SMNVEV (reference sequence). V lost 2 bases to trimming and J lost 6 bases, with 5 bases between them. This CDR3 comprises 13 residues. The CDR3 region is CASSLDRNSPLHF. CDR3 bases: TGTGCCAGCAGTTTAGACCGTAATTCACCCCTCCACTTT.

This chain joins TRBV3-1 (or the pseudogene TRBV3-2) and TRBJ2-1; 9 nucleotides align to TRBD2. With 0 bases clipped from V and 9 bases from J, the junction kept 9 bases outside the gene matches. The CDR3 consists of 16 residues. In germline, CDR1 is LGHDT, CDR2 YNNKEL (reference sequence). CDR3 sequence (DNA): TGTGCCAGCAGCCAAGAAGGCGGGAGGGCCTCTCGTGAGCAGTTCTTC. Residues: CASSQEGGRASREQFF.

The chain carries TRBV18 and TRBJ1-5, with TRBD1 identical over 7 bases. From germline, CDR1 is KGHSH and CDR2 LQKENI. V was pared by 4 bases and J by 6 bases, with 12 bases of the junction left unmatched. CDR3 size: 16 residues. CDR3 region: CASSLNDRVRGQPQHF. CDR3 in DNA: TGTGCCAGCTCACTAAACGACAGGGTACGGGGTCAGCCCCAGCATTTT.

This chain connects TRBV19 to TRBJ2-1, with D tentatively TRBD1 (5 bases). Germline loops: CDR1 LNHDA, CDR2 SQIVND (reference sequence). V was clipped by 5 bases and J by 8 bases, with 10 bases between them. This CDR3 contains 12 residues. The CDR3 coding sequence is TGTGCCAGTAGTGCAGACAGCGATGAGCAGTTCTTC. It specifies CASSADSDEQFF.

The table lists this clone with a count of one. The same CDR3 can be traced to other DNA sequences in this sample. V gene TRBV3-1 (or the pseudogene TRBV3-2) combines with J gene TRBJ1-3; TRBD1 aligns across 8 bases. J was trimmed by 0 bases and V by 4 bases; bases with no gene match: 2. The germline gives CDR1 LGHDT, CDR2 YNNKEL (reference sequence). The CDR3 consists of 15 residues. The CDR3 DNA reads as TGTGCCAGCAGCCCGACAGGGGCCTCTGGAAACACCATATATTTT. Protein sequence: CASSPTGASGNTIYF.

This chain connects TRBV6-2 or TRBV6-3 to TRBJ1-6, with a weak D call TRBD1 (5 bases). V lost 5 bases and J 10 bases, leaving 15 bases between the germline ends. The CDR3 consists of 14 residues. In germline, CDR1 is MNHEY, CDR2 SVGEGT. CDR3 region: CASSLFQDSSPLHF. For the CDR3, the DNA is TGTGCCAGCAGTCTATTTCAAGACAGCTCACCCCTCCACTTT.

The genes are TRBV7-9 and TRBJ2-7, with D perhaps assigned TRBD1 or TRBD2 (6 bases each). The V gene lost 5 bases and the J gene lost 4 bases, with 21 bases spanning the gap. Germline loops: CDR1 SEHNR, CDR2 FQNEAQ (reference sequence). The CDR3 has 16 residues. In nucleotides, the CDR3 is TGTGCCAGCAGCCTCCTCGGGGGCGCAGGGTCGTACGAGCAGTACTTC. As protein: CASSLLGGAGSYEQYF.

The chain couples TRBV27 to TRBJ2-7; 9 bases are shared with TRBD1. This CDR3 comprises 16 residues. V was pared by 5 bases and J by 4 bases, with 12 bases of the junction left unmatched. The germline CDR1 and CDR2 sequences are MNHEY and SMNVEV (reference sequence). The CDR3 spells CASSPPSTGGVYEQYF. The CDR3 DNA reads TGTGCCAGCAGTCCTCCGTCGACAGGGGGTGTGTACGAGCAGTACTTC.

This clone was observed a few times. V usage is TRBV6-5 and J usage is TRBJ1-6; D is unresolved. Per germline, CDR1 MNHEY and CDR2 SVGAGI. The CDR3 totals 15 residues. V was cut by 0 bases and J by 7 bases, with 10 bases left in between. In DNA, the CDR3 is TGTGCCAGCAGTTACTCGTTCCAAAGGAATTCACCCCTCCACTTT. It yields the protein CASSYSFQRNSPLHF.

This chain connects TRBV7-2 to TRBJ2-6; D unclear. The ends were cut back, 2 bases at V and 0 bases at J, with 11 bases in the middle. The CDR3 runs to 17 residues. CDR1 and CDR2 from the germline V gene are SGHTA and FQGNSA. The CDR3 here is CASSLKVISSGANVLTF. In nucleotides, the CDR3 is TGTGCCAGCAGCTTAAAGGTCATTTCCTCTGGGGCCAACGTCCTGACTTTC.

J is TRBJ2-3 and V is TRBV4-2; D gene unclear. This CDR3 has 17 residues. The germline gives CDR1 LGHNA, CDR2 YNFKEQ. V lost 6 bases, J lost 0 bases, and 19 bases lay in between. The CDR3 nucleotides read TGTGCCAGCAGTCAATGGGGTAGTGCCTCGAGCACAGATACGCAGTATTTT. Amino acid sequence: CASSQWGSASSTDTQYF.

The chain carries TRBV6-5 and TRBJ2-1; possibly TRBD1 for D (6 bases). V was pared by 2 bases and J by 7 bases, with 15 bases between. Germline CDR1 reads MNHEY; CDR2 reads SVGAGI. The CDR3 extends over 15 amino acids. Here the CDR3 reads CASSYRRQAVNEQFF. CDR3 sequence (DNA): TGTGCCAGCAGTTACAGGAGACAGGCCGTAAATGAGCAGTTCTTC.

The gene calls are TRBV11-3 and TRBJ1-1; D unresolved. The CDR3 contains 13 residues. The germline gives CDR1 SGHNT, CDR2 YENEEA. Between the trimmed V and J ends, which lost 3 bases and 1 base, there was a span of 6 bases. The CDR3 DNA reads as TGTGCCAGCAGCTTGCTACAGAACACTGAAGCTTTCTTT. Amino acids: CASSLLQNTEAFF.

This clone was counted once. The rearrangement joins TRBV28 to TRBJ1-4, with 9 bases matching TRBD1. This CDR3 is built from 14 residues. The junction had 5 bases not matched to a gene; V was cut back by 4 bases and J by 8 bases. CDR1 and CDR2 from the germline V gene are MDHEN and SYDVKM. Here the CDR3 reads CASSSRTGAEKLFF. The DNA for the CDR3 is TGTGCCAGCAGTTCCCGGACAGGGGCGGAAAAACTGTTTTTT.

This chain connects TRBV5-6 to TRBJ1-4; D may be TRBD1 (5 bases). This CDR3 is 14 amino acids long. CDR1 SGHDT and CDR2 YYEEEE come from the germline V gene. Trimming left V 5 bases short and J 6 bases short, with 14 bases between. Here the CDR3 DNA reads TGTGCCAGCAGTCAGGACCTCAGGGATGAAAAACTGTTTTTT. Translating gives CASSQDLRDEKLFF.

The genes are TRBV18 and TRBJ1-4; D is undetermined. CDR1 KGHSH and CDR2 LQKENI come from the germline V gene. Between the trimmed V and J ends, which lost 2 bases and 3 bases, there was a span of 7 bases. This CDR3 is built from 14 residues. CDR3 in amino acids: CASSPAAANEKLFF. CDR3 coding DNA: TGTGCCAGCTCACCAGCGGCCGCTAATGAAAAACTGTTTTTT. Supplemented by reference TRBV18 and TRBJ1-4, the full variable domain reads NAGVMQNPRHLVRRRGQEARLRCSPMKGHSHVYWYRQLPEEGLKFMVYLQKENIIDESGMPKERFSAEFPKEGPSILRIQQVVRGDSAAYFCASSPAAANEKLFFGSGTQLSVL.

As DNA, the CDR3 is TGCGCCAGCAGCATCAGCGGGGCCGCGAACACCGGGGAGCTGTTTTTT. Its translation is CASSISGAANTGELFF. The rearrangement links TRBV4-1 to TRBJ2-2; 7 nucleotides match TRBD2. J was trimmed by 0 bases and V by 5 bases; bases with no gene match: 6. The germline gives CDR1 MGHRA, CDR2 YSYEKL. The CDR3 loop spans 16 amino acids.

The sample holds one count of this clone. CDR3 in DNA: TGTGCCAGCAGTCGATGGACAGTTGGCACTGAAGCTTTCTTT. This translates into CASSRWTVGTEAFF. The chain links TRBV27 to TRBJ1-1; tentatively, D is TRBD1 (6 bases). Germline-derived CDR1 and CDR2 are MNHEY and SMNVEV (reference sequence). The length of the CDR3 is 14 residues. V was shortened by 5 bases and J by 4 bases, with 14 bases between the two germline ends.

V usage is TRBV9 and J usage is TRBJ2-2, with D perhaps matching TRBD1 (6 bases). Trimming shortened V by 2 bases and J by 4 bases, and 12 bases separated the two germline ends. The CDR3 spans 15 residues. Germline V gene lookup returns CDR1 SGDLS and CDR2 YYNGEE. The CDR3 sequence is CASSVVQGRTGELFF. CDR3 bases: TGTGCCAGCAGCGTCGTACAGGGTCGCACCGGGGAGCTGTTTTTT.

This clone was seen a single time. The chain is built from TRBV6-6 and TRBJ1-4; TRBD1 is a possible D gene (6 bases). The CDR3 runs to 15 residues. Germline V gene sequence: CDR1 MNHNY, CDR2 SVGAGI (reference sequence). Trimming removed 8 bases at V and 8 bases at J, with 21 bases between. Here the CDR3 reads CASRPGGGSLEKLFF. CDR3 nucleotide sequence: TGTGCCAGCCGCCCCGGGGGGGGCAGTCTAGAAAAACTGTTTTTT.

This clone was seen more than once but under ten times. The chain has TRBV4-3 and TRBJ2-3; 7 nucleotides agree with TRBD2. J gave up 2 bases and V 3 bases, and 8 bases lay outside the gene matches. The CDR3 is made up of 16 amino acids. CDR1 is LGHNA and CDR2 is YSLEER in the germline V gene. The CDR3 is CASSQGGLGVTDTQYF. CDR3 sequence (DNA): TGCGCCAGCAGCCAGGGAGGACTAGGGGTCACAGATACGCAGTATTTT.

The V call is TRBV3-1 (or the pseudogene TRBV3-2), the J call TRBJ1-2; TRBD1 matches 8 bases. The CDR3 is 15 amino acids. The germline CDR1 and CDR2 sequences are LGHDT and YNNKEL (reference sequence). V shed 0 bases and J 4 bases; nucleotides not matched to a gene: 4. The CDR3 DNA reads TGTGCCAGCAGCCAAGAGGCCGGACAGGGCTATGGCTACACCTTC. This sequence encodes CASSQEAGQGYGYTF.

The genes are TRBV28 and TRBJ2-7; 9 nucleotides align to TRBD2. The V gene's germline CDR1 is MDHEN and CDR2 SYDVKM. Trimming removed 2 bases from V and 2 bases from J; junction bases left unmatched: 4. The CDR3 loop spans 15 amino acids. The CDR3 spells CASSLESSGAYEQYF. The CDR3 DNA sequence: TGTGCCAGCAGTTTAGAGTCTAGCGGGGCCTACGAGCAGTACTTC.

V is TRBV7-9 and J is TRBJ2-5; D call uncertain. There are 11 residues in the CDR3. The V gene's germline CDR1 is SEHNR and CDR2 FQNEAQ (reference sequence). V lost 2 bases, J lost 4 bases, and 2 bases lay in between. CDR3 loop: CASSLSETQYF. CDR3 nucleotides: TGTGCCAGCAGCTTATCAGAGACCCAGTACTTC.

This clone was found a few times. The rearrangement uses TRBV9 and TRBJ1-6; possibly TRBD1 for D (5 bases). Germline CDR1 reads SGDLS; CDR2 reads YYNGEE. The CDR3 contains 12 residues. The germline V and J ends were trimmed by 1 base and 15 bases, with 11 bases remaining between them. The CDR3 sequence is CASSVQGGSLHF. For the CDR3, the DNA is TGTGCCAGCAGCGTACAGGGCGGGAGCCTCCACTTT.

The chain employs TRBV19 and TRBJ2-5, with D possibly being TRBD1 or TRBD2 (6 bases each). Germline assignment: CDR1 LNHDA and CDR2 SQIVND (reference sequence). The CDR3 has 15 amino acids. Trimming removed 0 bases from V and 7 bases from J, with 15 bases in between. CDR3 sequence: CASSIDRGGPATQYF. CDR3 nucleotides: TGTGCCAGTAGTATAGATCGAGGGGGGCCTGCGACCCAGTACTTC.